The subject of this entry is one T cell receptor (beta chain). As yet, its antigen is unknown. This entry is derived from a study of shared clonotypes between healthy human individuals. Germline-derived CDR1 and CDR2 are SNHLY and FYNNEI. Trimming pared 7 bases from V and 1 base from J, leaving 16 bases between. This CDR3 is built from 15 residues. Profiled with immunoSEQ multiplex PCR; TCRdb holds only in-frame clones, not every one. The sample lists approximately 350,000 clones; around 74% were seen once. Regarding the study as a whole: Investigators collected only blood, and repertoires in tissues likely differ. Clonotypes that were shared across a few donors made up about 5.1% of naive CD4 clonotypes.

This TCR was recovered from a man in his thirties or forties in good health. The chain has TRBV2 and TRBJ1-1; tentative D call: TRBD1 (5 bases). Sample: memory CD4+ T cells sorted from blood. As for subset: CD45RA-negative fraction. The CDR3 coding sequence is TGTGCCAGCACCTCCTCGTCGGGACGGAACACTGAAGCTTTCTTT. Protein sequence: CASTSSSGRNTEAFF.